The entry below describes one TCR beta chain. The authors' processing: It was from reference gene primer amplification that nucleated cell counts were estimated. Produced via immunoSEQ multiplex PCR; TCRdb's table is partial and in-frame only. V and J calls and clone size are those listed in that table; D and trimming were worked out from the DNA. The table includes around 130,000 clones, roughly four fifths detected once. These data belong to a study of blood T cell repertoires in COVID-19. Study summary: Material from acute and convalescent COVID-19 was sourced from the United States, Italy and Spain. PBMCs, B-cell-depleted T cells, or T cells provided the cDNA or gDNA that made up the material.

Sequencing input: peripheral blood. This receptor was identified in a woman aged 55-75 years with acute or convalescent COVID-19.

CDR3 amino acids: CASSVIGGNEQFF. As DNA, the CDR3 is TGTGCCAGCAGCGTGATAGGGGGTAATGAGCAGTTCTTC. The chain carries TRBV9 and TRBJ2-1; TRBD1 is a possible D gene (6 bases). CDR1 and CDR2 from the germline V gene are SGDLS and YYNGEE. Trimming cost V 2 bases and J 7 bases, with 10 bases left between them. The CDR3 is 13 residues long.